This T cell receptor (beta chain) appears in the sequencing data of a study of T cells in localized non-small cell lung cancer (dated by TCRdb to about 2020). About the study as a whole: Comparing tumors with uninvolved tumor-adjacent lungs, the study looked at the T cell repertoires of fewer than 250 patients with early-stage NSCLC. The cohort was made up of 200 to 250 treatment-naive NSCLC patients whose localized lung tumors had been resected. The mean age of the NSCLC patients was approximately 71 years, with 120 to 150 men and around 110 women.

TCR beta CDR3 regions were sequenced from DNA using the immunoSEQ Assay. Regarding the original processing steps: T cell density was computed as TCR beta template counts normalized to usable DNA estimated by amplifying housekeeping genes. Richness was estimated using the preseqR package, with extrapolation to 400,000 templates for PBMC samples and to 120,000 templates for tissue samples. Clonality was taken to be one minus Pielou's evenness. Tissue-enriched TCRs were identified by differential abundance testing using productive amino-acid clonotypes, minimum total count 5 and alpha 0.1. The Jaccard Index and the Morisita Overlap Index were used to quantify repertoire overlap between compartments. GLIPH grouped TCR beta CDR3s together with public tetramer-defined viral CDR3s, and a viral motif had to include at least three viral sequences and show V-gene enrichment. TCRdb holds this immuneACCESS table with in-frame rearrangements only. Some clones are missing; in checked studies, unresolved V genes explain under half, and the rest has no known cause. D and trimming come from the DNA, and the V and J calls and clone size come from that table. Present in this sample are 16,000 or so clones, about 80% of which were seen just once. The ten top clones hold about 30% of the sample.

At diagnosis, peripheral blood, uninvolved tumor-adjacent lung and tumor were collected and were preserved as a mix of fresh-frozen and FFPE material. For TCR repertoire profiling, blood samples were analyzed in the form of peripheral blood mononuclear cells. V and J are truncated by 6 bases and 3 bases respectively, leaving an intervening sequence of 10 bases. The germline V gene gives CDR1 as MNHEY and CDR2 as SVGAGI. The CDR3 holds 13 amino acids from the cysteine to the phenylalanine. Of all the DNA, just the CDR3 is kept, 39 bases in frame from base 1. This clone was counted a few times. No cognate antigen has been identified for it. The input lacks base qualities; no much larger clone sits a single base away. Study-wide conclusions, independent of this receptor: A median of around 50 of the top 100 tumor clones were detected in paired uninvolved adjacent lung, and approximately 28 of these tumor clones were also found among the top 100 clones of the paired uninvolved adjacent lung. Because multi-region tumor sequencing was not done, intratumor heterogeneity could not be ruled out. Uninvolved tumor-adjacent lung showed the highest T cell clonality, higher than tumor, which suggests more focused antigenic responses in the adjacent lung. Since the design was exploratory, TCR variables were selected using unadjusted p-values with no false-discovery rate correction. Higher blood T cell density associated with longer overall survival, while higher adjacent-lung clonality associated with shorter survival.

The chain is made from TRBV6-5 and TRBJ2-3; TRBD2 could be the D gene, as 6 bases match. The receptor was isolated from a male donor at least 60 years old with stage I lung adenocarcinoma. Here the sequenced sample was peripheral blood, taken before any cancer treatment. The CDR3 corresponds to CASSRRGTDTQYF. The DNA is as follows: TGTGCCAGCAGCCGCCGGGGGACAGATACGCAGTATTTT.